The 32 T cell receptor beta chains given below trace back to one sample, sequenced in a study of CD8+ T cells in alopecia areata. Extraction of RNA preceded its reverse transcription into cDNA, which served as the sequencing template. Measured with immunoSEQ multiplex PCR; TCRdb has only the in-frame clones, and not every one. The profile shows some 170,000 clones, roughly 63% of them singletons. Specified treatment: oral pan-JAK inhibitor, 5-10 mg twice daily. The specimen comprised CD4+ T cells sorted from blood, sampled at approximately week 56, from a patient treated with tofacitinib. Receptors were obtained from a human donor with alopecia areata.

Only one count was recorded for this clone. The genes are TRBV20-1 and TRBJ1-2; D is ambiguous. The germline V gene has CDR1 DFQATT and CDR2 SNEGSKA (reference sequence). The V and J ends lost 5 bases and 7 bases respectively, with 11 bases between them. This CDR3 is built from 11 residues. The CDR3 protein is CSAQHSGGYTF. In nucleotides, the CDR3 is TGCAGTGCTCAGCACTCGGGTGGCTACACCTTC.

This clone was found many times. The chain joins TRBV10-3 to TRBJ1-6, with D maybe TRBD1 (6 bases). The CDR3 sequence is 15 residues long. CDR1 and CDR2 from the germline V gene are ENHRY and SYGVKD. The V gene lost 7 bases and the J gene lost 6 bases, with 16 bases spanning the gap. CDR3 nucleotide sequence: TGTGCCATCACATCAGGGGTCACCAGTAATTCACCCCTCCACTTT. This codes for CAITSGVTSNSPLHF.

This chain connects TRBV7-2 to TRBJ1-2; D perhaps matches TRBD1 (6 bases). The germline CDR1 and CDR2 sequences are SGHTA and FQGNSA. The CDR3 totals 15 residues. Trimming stripped 1 base from V and 5 bases from J, with 14 bases between. The CDR3 loop reads CASSLGRGQTYGYTF. For the CDR3, the DNA is TGTGCCAGCAGCTTAGGCCGGGGGCAGACATATGGCTACACCTTC.

This chain connects TRBV29-1 to TRBJ1-5; 9 nucleotides line up with TRBD1. CDR3 length: 14 residues. Trimming removed 5 bases from V and 2 bases from J; junction bases left unmatched: 4. Germline CDR1 SQVTM, CDR2 ANQGSEA. The CDR3 protein is CSVHTGGGNQPQHF. In nucleotides, the CDR3 is TGCAGCGTTCATACAGGGGGCGGCAATCAGCCCCAGCATTTT. Full variable domain (outside the CDR3, taken from reference TRBV29-1 and TRBJ1-5): SAVISQKPSRDICQRGTSLTIQCQVDSQVTMMFWYRQQPGQSLTLIATANQGSEATYESGFVIDKFPISRPNLTFSTLTVSNMSPEDSSIYLCSVHTGGGNQPQHFGDGTRLSIL.

This clone has just a few counts. This chain uses TRBV30 with TRBJ2-3; D is unresolved. Between the trimmed V and J ends, which lost 1 base and 3 bases, there was a span of 5 bases. CDR3 length: 12 residues. CDR1 and CDR2 (germline): GTSNPN, SVGIG (reference sequence). The CDR3 sequence is CAWSGGTDTQYF. In DNA, the CDR3 is TGTGCCTGGAGTGGGGGTACAGATACGCAGTATTTT.

The chain has TRBV10-3 and TRBJ2-3; possibly TRBD2 for D (7 bases). The CDR3 runs 17 residues. CDR1 is ENHRY, CDR2 SYGVKD, per germline. The V end lost 0 bases, the J end lost 0 bases, and 13 bases lay between the germline ends. The CDR3 sequence: CAISESSGGLSTDTQYF. CDR3 bases: TGTGCCATCAGTGAGTCATCCGGGGGGCTAAGCACAGATACGCAGTATTTT.

This clone came up a few times. CDR3 DNA: TGTGCCTGGAGAGTACACAGGGAGGTTGAAGCTTTCTTT. It specifies CAWRVHREVEAFF. This chain connects TRBV30 to TRBJ1-1; perhaps TRBD1 as D (6 bases). The germline V and J ends were trimmed by 3 bases and 7 bases, with 15 bases remaining between them. Per the germline V gene, CDR1 is GTSNPN and CDR2 is SVGIG (reference sequence). The CDR3 consists of 13 residues. Full variable domain (remainder filled in from reference TRBV30 and TRBJ1-1): SQTIHQWPATLVQPVGSPLSLECTVEGTSNPNLYWYRQAAGRGLQLLFYSVGIGQISSEVPQNLSASRPQDRQFILSSKKLLLSDSGFYLCAWRVHREVEAFFGQGTRLTVV.

CDR3 sequence: CASSQEGQPQHF. Written as DNA, the CDR3 is TGTGCCAGCAGCCAAGAGGGGCAGCCCCAGCATTTT. This rearrangement joins TRBV4-2 to TRBJ1-5; D remains unclear. CDR3 size: 12 residues. Trimming took 0 bases from V and 7 from J, leaving 4 bases between them. CDR1 LGHNA and CDR2 YNFKEQ come from the germline V gene.

This chain joins TRBV13 and TRBJ2-3; a possible D gene is TRBD1 (5 bases). V was pared by 3 bases and J by 7 bases, with 11 bases between. Germline CDR1 PRHDT, CDR2 FYEKMQ (reference sequence). The CDR3 spans 13 residues. CDR3 in amino acids: CASSFVQAHTQYF. The CDR3 DNA is TGTGCCAGCAGCTTCGTACAGGCACATACGCAGTATTTT.

The CDR3 loop reads CASSGTDRANVLTF. As DNA, the CDR3 is TGTGCCAGCAGTGGGACAGATCGGGCCAACGTCCTGACTTTC. V gene TRBV25-1 combines with J gene TRBJ2-6; D perhaps matches TRBD1 (6 bases). The CDR3 is 14 residues long. Germline V gene sequence: CDR1 MGHDK, CDR2 SYGVNS. Trimming took 4 bases from V and 5 from J, leaving 9 bases between them.

The rearrangement uses TRBV30 and TRBJ1-4; D not resolved. The length of the CDR3 is 13 residues. Trimming shortened V by 2 bases and J by 8 bases, and 12 bases separated the two germline ends. Per germline, CDR1 GTSNPN and CDR2 SVGIG (reference sequence). CDR3 sequence (DNA): TGTGCCTGGAGTCTCCAGAGAGGCGAAAAACTGTTTTTT. Encoded protein: CAWSLQRGEKLFF.

The chain uses TRBV19 and TRBJ2-3; D uncertain. The CDR3 sequence is 14 residues long. Trimming stripped 6 bases from V and 0 bases from J, with 10 bases between. Germline V gene sequence: CDR1 LNHDA, CDR2 SQIVND (reference sequence). The CDR3 nucleotides read TGTGCCAGTAGACCGCGCCCTAGCACAGATACGCAGTATTTT. Amino acid sequence: CASRPRPSTDTQYF.

This clone has a handful of counts. The rearrangement joins TRBV29-1 to TRBJ2-7, with D possibly being TRBD2 (6 bases). The CDR3 length is 13 residues. The ends were cut back, 7 bases at V and 1 base at J, with 14 bases in the middle. The germline V gene has CDR1 SQVTM and CDR2 ANQGSEA. The CDR3 DNA sequence: TGCAGCGGAGGATGGGGGGATTCCTACGAGCAGTACTTC. This gives the protein CSGGWGDSYEQYF.

The chain is built from TRBV5-4 and TRBJ2-2; TRBD2 is a possible D gene (5 bases). Germline V lookup: CDR1 SGHNT, CDR2 YYREEE (reference sequence). The CDR3 covers 15 residues. V was trimmed by 0 bases and J by 7 bases, leaving 13 bases between them. The CDR3 nucleotides are TGTGCCAGCAGCTTGGGGAGCGGCGTAGACGGGGAGCTGTTTTTT. Its translation is CASSLGSGVDGELFF.

CDR3 protein: CASSFSHSSTDTQYF. CDR3 DNA: TGTGCCAGCAGTTTTTCCCACTCTAGCACAGATACGCAGTATTTT. The chain joins TRBV27 to TRBJ2-3; D call uncertain. V gave up 3 bases and J gave up 0 bases, with 10 bases separating them. The CDR3 has 15 residues. Germline-derived CDR1 and CDR2 are MNHEY and SMNVEV (reference sequence).

The gene calls are TRBV11-3 and TRBJ1-1; the D gene is possibly TRBD1 (5 bases). The CDR3 has 12 amino acids. Germline CDR1 reads SGHNT; CDR2 reads YENEEA. The V end was cut by 2 bases, the J end by 6 bases, with 7 bases between. Here the CDR3 reads CASSLRQSEAFF. The CDR3, as DNA: TGTGCCAGCAGCTTACGACAGTCTGAAGCTTTCTTT.

The chain carries TRBV19 and TRBJ2-3; no clear D gene. This CDR3 is 13 amino acids long. Germline-derived CDR1 and CDR2 are LNHDA and SQIVND (reference sequence). V lost 11 bases to trimming and J lost 3 bases, with 15 bases between them. The CDR3 spells CAVGPPKTDTQYF. For the CDR3, the DNA is TGTGCCGTCGGTCCCCCAAAAACAGATACGCAGTATTTT.

This chain uses TRBV27 with TRBJ1-2; no firm D call. The V gene's germline CDR1 is MNHEY and CDR2 SMNVEV (reference sequence). With 5 bases removed from V and 4 bases from J, the gap between germline ends came to 14 bases. This CDR3 spans 14 amino acids. This CDR3 reads CASSNPGEAYGYTF. CDR3 bases: TGTGCCAGCAGTAACCCCGGGGAGGCCTATGGCTACACCTTC.

The chain uses TRBV29-1 and TRBJ2-6, with unresolved D. The CDR3 contains 14 residues. Looked up from germline, CDR1 is SQVTM and CDR2 is ANQGSEA. Trimming removed 5 bases at V and 2 bases at J, with 10 bases between. This CDR3 reads CSVLAGPGANVLTF. The DNA for the CDR3 is TGCAGCGTTTTGGCCGGCCCTGGGGCCAACGTCCTGACTTTC.

The CDR3 protein is CASRTGLYGYTF. The CDR3, as DNA: TGTGCCAGCAGGACAGGGTTGTATGGCTACACCTTC. The V gene is TRBV2, the J gene TRBJ1-2; TRBD1 matches at 7 bases. Germline CDR1 is SNHLY and CDR2 is FYNNEI. Trimming cost V 6 bases and J 5 bases; bases outside gene matches: 3. The CDR3 is made up of 12 amino acids.

This clone was observed a few times. This rearrangement joins TRBV30 to TRBJ1-6; no firm D call. Trimming left V 3 bases short and J 5 bases short, with 14 bases between. The CDR3 is made up of 15 amino acids. Germline CDR1 and CDR2: GTSNPN and SVGIG (reference sequence). CDR3 in DNA: TGTGCCTGGAGGCCCATCCGGGCCGATAATTCACCCCTCCACTTT. Translation gives CAWRPIRADNSPLHF.

J is TRBJ2-5 and V is TRBV29-1; 10 bases line up with TRBD2. CDR1 and CDR2 from the germline V gene are SQVTM and ANQGSEA. The CDR3 has 15 residues. Trimming at V came to 4 bases and at J to 4 bases, leaving 9 bases not matched to a gene. The chain's CDR3 is CSVGEAGGPGETQYF. CDR3 nucleotide sequence: TGCAGCGTTGGTGAAGCGGGGGGGCCAGGAGAGACCCAGTACTTC.

This sequence joins TRBV27 and TRBJ1-6, with 7 bases lining up with TRBD1. J was trimmed by 0 bases and V by 6 bases; bases with no gene match: 11. The CDR3 runs 18 residues. The germline V gene encodes CDR1 MNHEY and CDR2 SMNVEV (reference sequence). The CDR3 DNA reads as TGTGCCAGCAGGTCCGGAGGGACAGCTAGCTCCTATAATTCACCCCTCCACTTT. Translating it yields CASRSGGTASSYNSPLHF.

This clone has more than one count but fewer than ten. The chain couples TRBV19 to TRBJ1-2; TRBD1 matches at 8 bases. CDR3 length: 14 residues. Germline V gene sequence: CDR1 LNHDA, CDR2 SQIVND (reference sequence). Trimming at V came to 8 bases and at J to 4 bases, leaving 9 bases not matched to a gene. CDR3 in amino acids: CASSDREQGYGYTF. CDR3 in DNA: TGTGCCAGTTCGGACAGGGAGCAGGGCTATGGCTACACCTTC.

V usage is TRBV30 and J usage is TRBJ2-1, with a weak D call TRBD1 (6 bases). This CDR3 contains 12 residues. Germline values: CDR1 GTSNPN, CDR2 SVGIG (reference sequence). With 5 bases removed from V and 7 bases from J, the gap between germline ends came to 12 bases. The CDR3 DNA reads as TGTGCCTGGGCGAAGGACAGAAATGAGCAGTTCTTC. Its translation: CAWAKDRNEQFF.

The sample holds a few counts of this clone. CDR3 nucleotide sequence: TGTGCCAGCAGAGACAGCTCTGGAAACACCATATATTTT. Protein sequence: CASRDSSGNTIYF. The chain links TRBV4-2 to TRBJ1-3, with a possible D match to TRBD1 (5 bases). Germline CDR1 is LGHNA and CDR2 is YNFKEQ. The CDR3 totals 13 residues. Trimming pared 6 bases from V and 0 bases from J, leaving 6 bases between.

This clone was seen more than once but under ten times. The J gene is TRBJ2-2, the V gene TRBV12-5; D gene unclear. Germline lookup yields CDR1 LGHNT and CDR2 FRNRAP. V lost 0 bases, J lost 0 bases, and 5 bases lay in between. The CDR3 loop spans 15 amino acids. The CDR3 coding sequence is TGTGCTAGTGGTTTGGTACTAACGAACACCGGGGAGCTGTTTTTT. Translated, it gives CASGLVLTNTGELFF.

The V and J genes are TRBV29-1 and TRBJ2-5; the match to TRBD2 covers 8 bases. V shed 7 bases and J 3 bases; nucleotides not matched to a gene: 10. Per germline, CDR1 SQVTM and CDR2 ANQGSEA. The CDR3 has 14 amino acids. CDR3 in amino acids: CSATDGTRKETQYF. CDR3 coding DNA: TGCAGCGCAACAGACGGGACTAGAAAAGAGACCCAGTACTTC.

The V and J genes are TRBV18 and TRBJ2-2; D remains unclear. Germline V gene data show CDR1 as KGHSH and CDR2 as LQKENI. This CDR3 is 13 amino acids long. Deletions cut 8 bases from V and 5 bases from J, with 12 bases between. The CDR3 DNA sequence: TGTGCCAGCCATGAGCCTGAGACCGGGGAGCTGTTTTTT. Residues: CASHEPETGELFF.

This chain uses TRBV5-1 with TRBJ1-2; tentatively, D is TRBD1 (6 bases). V was pared by 2 bases and J by 6 bases, with 11 bases between. The CDR3 runs to 13 residues. Germline loops: CDR1 SGHRS, CDR2 YFSETQ. CDR3 sequence reads: CASSFTGQDGYTF. The CDR3 DNA reads as TGCGCCAGCAGCTTTACAGGGCAGGATGGCTACACCTTC. Using reference TRBV5-1 and TRBJ1-2 for the parts outside the CDR3, the full variable domain is KAGVTQTPRYLIKTRGQQVTLSCSPISGHRSVSWYQQTPGQGLQFLFEYFSETQRNKGNFPGRFSGRQFSNSRSEMNVSTLELGDSALYLCASSFTGQDGYTFGSGTRLTVV.

The chain's CDR3 is CASSQGTGFGTEAFF. As DNA, the CDR3 is TGTGCCAGCAGCCAAGGGACAGGGTTCGGGACTGAAGCTTTCTTT. V usage is TRBV14 and J usage is TRBJ1-1; 8 nucleotides agree with TRBD1. The V gene's germline CDR1 is SGHDN and CDR2 FVKESK. The ends lost 1 base at V and 5 bases at J; junction bases unmatched: 6. This CDR3 comprises 15 residues.

This clone was detected a few times. The rearrangement uses TRBV5-1 and TRBJ1-6; possible D gene TRBD1, 5 bases. With 4 bases removed from V and 10 bases from J, the gap between germline ends came to 18 bases. The CDR3 sequence is 15 residues long. Germline lookup yields CDR1 SGHRS and CDR2 YFSETQ. The CDR3 is CASSRTGGRESPLHF. CDR3 DNA sequence: TGCGCCAGCAGCCGTACAGGAGGACGAGAATCACCCCTCCACTTT.